A selection of T cell receptor beta chains follows, all from one sample in a study of T cell responses to AZD1222 COVID-19 vaccine. The repertoire was sequenced with immunoSEQ multiplex PCR; TCRdb's copy has only in-frame clones and lacks some. The repertoire holds more than 65,000 clones, 80% to 90% seen once, with approximately 7% in the top ten. The sample was peripheral blood, taken on day 0 of AZD1222 vaccination. These receptor sequences come from an adult in good health. The CDR3 runs from the conserved cysteine through the conserved F or W. D genes are given only for firm matches.

v_call,j_call,d_call,cdr3_aa,cdr3_nt
TRBV24-1,TRBJ2-7,NA,CATSVSIGNSYEQYF,TGTGCCACCAGTGTTAGCATAGGAAACTCCTACGAGCAGTACTTC
TRBV5-8,TRBJ2-7,NA,CASRYRALGDEQYF,TGTGCCAGCAGATACAGGGCCCTAGGTGACGAGCAGTACTTC
TRBV7-9,TRBJ2-2,TRBD1,CASSLLTGVNTGELFF,TGTGCCAGCAGCTTACTGACAGGGGTTAACACCGGGGAGCTGTTTTTT
TRBV5-1,TRBJ1-2,NA,CASSSLDINYGYTF,TGCGCCAGCAGCAGCCTCGACATTAACTATGGCTACACCTTC
TRBV7-2,TRBJ1-5,TRBD1,CASSWDRNNQPQHF,TGTGCCAGCAGCTGGGACAGGAACAATCAGCCCCAGCATTTT
TRBV7-2,TRBJ2-1,NA,CASSRGQGSYNEQFF,TGTGCCAGCAGCCGCGGGCAGGGCTCCTACAATGAGCAGTTCTTC
TRBV28,TRBJ1-5,NA,CASRPGGVQPQHF,TGTGCCAGCAGGCCGGGTGGGGTTCAGCCCCAGCATTTT
TRBV4-3,TRBJ2-6,NA,CASSQDSFSGANVLTF,TGCGCCAGCAGCCAAGATAGTTTTTCTGGGGCCAACGTCCTGACTTTC
TRBV7-2,TRBJ1-1,NA,CASSLTPGGEYTEAFF,TGTGCCAGCAGCTTAACCCCCGGAGGGGAATACACTGAAGCTTTCTTT
TRBV6-1,TRBJ2-1,NA,CASSERGSPYNEQFF,TGTGCCAGCAGTGAGAGGGGGTCCCCCTACAATGAGCAGTTCTTC